The 32 T cell receptor beta chains below come from one sample, sequenced in a study of cytomegalovirus exposure and HLA in healthy donors. The PCR employed 60 Vbeta primers together with 13 Jbeta primers. Sequencing was performed with immunoSEQ multiplex PCR; in TCRdb, only in-frame clones are kept and a portion is missing. Listed are 100,000 to 150,000 clones; under 2.5% falls within the top ten. The sequenced sample consisted of PBMCs. Receptors originate from a man aged 35-49 years in good health and CMV-seronegative.

V and J are TRBV28 and TRBJ1-5; 8 bases fit TRBD1. From germline, CDR1 is MDHEN and CDR2 SYDVKM. The CDR3 is 17 residues long. V shed 5 bases, J shed 0 bases, and the junction held 9 bases outside the gene matches. The CDR3 sequence is CASSRTGRGASNQPQHF. The CDR3 DNA sequence: TGTGCCAGCAGTCGGACAGGGAGGGGGGCTAGCAATCAGCCCCAGCATTTT.

The chain joins TRBV11-2 to TRBJ2-2; 13 nucleotides align to TRBD2. The CDR3 has 16 residues. V shed 8 bases and J 5 bases; nucleotides not matched to a gene: 8. In germline, CDR1 is SGHAT, CDR2 FQNNGV. The DNA of the CDR3 is TGTGCCAGCGGCGGACTAGCGGGAGACCGGACCGGGGAGCTGTTTTTT. Protein product: CASGGLAGDRTGELFF.

The V and J genes are TRBV11-2 and TRBJ2-1, with 9 bases aligning to TRBD2. CDR1 and CDR2 from the germline V gene are SGHAT and FQNNGV. V was pared by 4 bases and J by 9 bases, with 7 bases of the junction left unmatched. The CDR3 contains 14 residues. CDR3 nucleotide sequence: TGTGCCAGCAGCTCGGAAATGGGACTAGCTGAGCAGTTCTTC. Protein: CASSSEMGLAEQFF.

The chain combines TRBV5-4 with TRBJ2-5, with 7 bases identical to TRBD1. The CDR3 contains 17 residues. With 4 bases clipped from V and 5 bases from J, the junction kept 17 bases outside the gene matches. The germline gives CDR1 SGHNT, CDR2 YYREEE (reference sequence). The CDR3 DNA sequence: TGTGCCAGCAGCGCGACTCCTACGACAGGGAAGAAGGAGACCCAGTACTTC. Translated, it gives CASSATPTTGKKETQYF.

The chain joins TRBV11-2 to TRBJ2-7; no definite D call. CDR1 and CDR2 (germline): SGHAT, FQNNGV. The CDR3 has 15 amino acids. V was trimmed by 1 base and J by 0 bases, leaving 10 bases between them. The CDR3 nucleotides read TGTGCCAGCAGCTTAGGAGGTTCCAACTCCTACGAGCAGTACTTC. Translated: CASSLGGSNSYEQYF. Full variable domain (remainder filled in from reference TRBV11-2 and TRBJ2-7): EAGVAQSPRYKIIEKRQSVAFWCNPISGHATLYWYQQILGQGPKLLIQFQNNGVVDDSQLPKDRFSAERLKGVDSTLKIQPAKLEDSAVYLCASSLGGSNSYEQYFGPGTRLTVT.

The genes are TRBV11-3 and TRBJ2-7; 7 bases line up with TRBD1. Germline trimming cut 6 bases from V and 6 bases from J; bases unmatched to any gene: 11. Per the germline V gene, CDR1 is SGHNT and CDR2 is YENEEA. The CDR3 contains 14 residues. The DNA of the CDR3 is TGTGCCAGCAGTTCCCTTTCTACAGGGGCCGAGCAGTACTTC. This sequence encodes CASSSLSTGAEQYF.

The V gene is TRBV11-2, the J gene TRBJ2-7; the match to TRBD2 covers 9 bases. The CDR3 is 15 amino acids. CDR1 SGHAT and CDR2 FQNNGV come from the germline V gene. Losses at the gene ends were 5 bases for V and 2 bases for J; bases not matched to a gene: 7. The CDR3: CASSPERGEPYEQYF. In DNA form, the CDR3 reads TGTGCCAGCAGCCCGGAGCGGGGGGAGCCCTACGAGCAGTACTTC. The complete variable domain, with remaining parts taken from reference TRBV11-2 and TRBJ2-7, reads EAGVAQSPRYKIIEKRQSVAFWCNPISGHATLYWYQQILGQGPKLLIQFQNNGVVDDSQLPKDRFSAERLKGVDSTLKIQPAKLEDSAVYLCASSPERGEPYEQYFGPGTRLTVT.

This sequence joins TRBV6-1 and TRBJ2-3; perhaps TRBD1 as D (5 bases). Germline CDR1 is MNHNS and CDR2 is SASEGT. With 9 bases removed from V and 2 bases from J, the gap between germline ends came to 18 bases. The CDR3 covers 15 residues. CDR3 sequence (DNA): TGTGCCAGTCCACAGGCAGGACGGTCCACAGATACGCAGTATTTT. It yields the protein CASPQAGRSTDTQYF.

The rearrangement links TRBV29-1 to TRBJ2-5, with no clear D. The CDR3 runs 12 residues. Trimming pared 4 bases from V and 5 bases from J, leaving 11 bases between. Germline CDR1 reads SQVTM; CDR2 reads ANQGSEA. CDR3 in amino acids: CSVGEPGETQYF. DNA for the CDR3: TGCAGCGTTGGTGAGCCCGGGGAGACCCAGTACTTC.

J is TRBJ2-3 and V is TRBV21-1; the table's D gene call, TRBD2, was not cross checked with the DNA. TRBV21-1 is reported as a pseudogene. The CDR3 sequence is 11 residues long. The DNA for the CDR3 is TGTGCCAGCCCCCCCCCGGATACGCAGTATTTT. This encodes CASPPPDTQYF.

The chain recombines TRBV19 with TRBJ2-3; a possible D gene is TRBD2 (6 bases). Germline V gives CDR1 LNHDA, CDR2 SQIVND (reference sequence). This CDR3 spans 16 amino acids. Deletions cut 3 bases from V and 1 base from J, with 14 bases between. The CDR3: CASSISSAHGTDTQYF. DNA of the CDR3: TGTGCCAGTAGTATCTCTAGCGCACACGGCACAGATACGCAGTATTTT.

The CDR3 DNA follows: TGTGCCATCAGTGGGCGGGTTGAAGAGACCCAGTACTTC. It is translated as CAISGRVEETQYF. The V and J genes are TRBV10-3 and TRBJ2-5, with TRBD2 as a possible D gene (5 bases). Trimming took 4 bases from V and 3 from J, leaving 9 bases between them. The germline V gene has CDR1 ENHRY and CDR2 SYGVKD. This CDR3 spans 13 amino acids.

V gene TRBV9 combines with J gene TRBJ2-3, with D unclear. CDR1 and CDR2 (germline): SGDLS, YYNGEE. Trimming took off 4 bases at V and 3 bases at J, with 12 bases between the two ends. This CDR3 has 14 amino acids. The CDR3 sequence: CASSPRIATDTQYF. The DNA of the CDR3 is TGTGCCAGCAGCCCGAGAATAGCTACAGATACGCAGTATTTT.

The rearrangement joins TRBV7-6 to TRBJ1-2; D perhaps matches TRBD1 (6 bases). Germline V lookup: CDR1 SGHVS, CDR2 FNYEAQ. The V and J ends lost 2 bases and 1 base respectively, with 20 bases between them. This CDR3 region has 18 residues. In DNA, the CDR3 is TGTGCCAGCAGCTTATTGGACAGTTTAACACCACTTAACTATGGCTACACCTTC. Encoded protein: CASSLLDSLTPLNYGYTF.

This sequence joins TRBV7-9 and TRBJ2-7; possible D gene TRBD1, 7 bases. The CDR3 is 16 residues long. Trimming shortened V by 5 bases and J by 2 bases, and 19 bases separated the two germline ends. CDR1 and CDR2 from the germline V gene are SEHNR and FQNEAQ (reference sequence). The CDR3 spells CASSGRGGTETYEQYF. The DNA for the CDR3 is TGTGCCAGCAGCGGAAGAGGAGGGACAGAGACCTACGAGCAGTACTTC.

The J gene is TRBJ1-2, the V gene TRBV9, with D hard to call. CDR1 and CDR2 from the germline V gene are SGDLS and YYNGEE. This CDR3 region has 14 residues. V was shortened by 0 bases and J by 6 bases, with 12 bases between the two germline ends. Here the CDR3 reads CASSVATRVDGYTF. The CDR3 nucleotides read TGTGCCAGCAGCGTAGCTACGAGGGTAGATGGCTACACCTTC.

The chain carries TRBV27 and TRBJ2-7, with 14 bases lining up with TRBD2. V lost 4 bases and J lost 3; bases outside the gene matches: 11. Germline V CDR1 and CDR2: MNHEY, SMNVEV (reference sequence). There are 18 residues in the CDR3. The CDR3 DNA sequence: TGTGCCAGCAGTTCAGGGGGACTAGCGGGAGCCAGAGTCTACGAGCAGTACTTC. This translates into CASSSGGLAGARVYEQYF.

A word on this clone: The junction departs from germline at one end; a sequencing error may be responsible. The chain uses TRBV18 and TRBJ2-5, with 7 bases matching TRBD1. The CDR3 runs 16 residues. The germline CDR1 and CDR2 sequences are KGHSH and LQKENI. CDR3 protein: CAGSPMTGSSLETQYF. The CDR3 bases are TGTGCCGGCTCGCCTATGACAGGGAGCTCCCTTGAGACCCAGTACTTC.

The chain carries TRBV5-8 and TRBJ1-2; 8 bases are shared with TRBD1. The CDR3 runs 15 residues. CDR1 SGHTS and CDR2 YDEGEE come from the germline V gene. With 4 bases clipped from V and 2 bases from J, the junction kept 7 bases outside the gene matches. The CDR3 loop is CASSRRQGWNYGYTF. Here the CDR3 DNA reads TGTGCCAGCAGCCGTAGACAGGGGTGGAACTATGGCTACACCTTC.

V gene TRBV18 combines with J gene TRBJ1-2; 7 positions agree with TRBD1. Trimming removed 3 bases from V and 0 bases from J; junction bases left unmatched: 4. The CDR3 consists of 15 residues. CDR1 is KGHSH, CDR2 LQKENI, per germline. The CDR3 bases are TGTGCCAGCTCACCCACAGGGGCGGCTAACTATGGCTACACCTTC. This sequence encodes CASSPTGAANYGYTF.

This CDR3 is CASSLGAQNGIYGYTF. DNA for the CDR3: TGTGCCAGCAGTCTAGGCGCCCAAAACGGAATCTATGGCTACACCTTC. The genes are TRBV28 and TRBJ1-2; D remains unclear. There are 16 residues in the CDR3. CDR1 is MDHEN, CDR2 SYDVKM, per germline. V gave up 5 bases and J gave up 4 bases, with 20 bases separating them.

The chain carries TRBV5-8 and TRBJ2-3; weak D call: TRBD2 (6 bases). With 0 bases removed from V and 0 bases from J, the gap between germline ends came to 14 bases. Germline-derived CDR1 and CDR2 are SGHTS and YDEGEE. There are 17 residues in the CDR3. In nucleotides, the CDR3 is TGTGCCAGCAGCTTGGGTTGGCGGGAAACTAGCACAGATACGCAGTATTTT. Translated: CASSLGWRETSTDTQYF.

The chain recombines TRBV19 with TRBJ2-7; TRBD2 matches at 8 bases. The CDR3 spans 16 residues. The J segment lost 1 base and the V segment lost 5 bases, leaving 10 bases of the junction unmatched. Germline V gene data show CDR1 as LNHDA and CDR2 as SQIVND (reference sequence). CDR3 DNA sequence: TGTGCCAGTAGTTTCATTAGCGGGATGCGGTCCTACGAGCAGTACTTC. Protein product: CASSFISGMRSYEQYF.

CDR3 nucleotide sequence: TGTGCCAGCAGCCTACCTCCAGATACGCAGTATTTT. It translates to CASSLPPDTQYF. J is TRBJ2-3 and V is TRBV7-2; D is unclear. Trimming pared 5 bases from V and 4 bases from J, leaving 7 bases between. Germline-derived CDR1 and CDR2 are SGHTA and FQGNSA. This CDR3 region has 12 residues.

Notes on this clone: This specimen includes other DNA sequences encoding the same CDR3. The V call is TRBV5-6, the J call TRBJ2-1; TRBD1 agrees at 9 bases. This CDR3 has 11 amino acids. Germline CDR1 reads SGHDT; CDR2 reads YYEEEE. J gave up 16 bases and V 4 bases, and 6 bases lay outside the gene matches. The CDR3 loop reads CASSSRDREFF. The DNA of the CDR3 is TGTGCCAGCAGCAGCCGGGACAGGGAATTCTTC.

The chain recombines TRBV10-3 with TRBJ2-7, with 8 bases identical to TRBD2. The CDR3 spans 14 residues. Trimming took 3 bases from V and 1 from J; bases not matched to a gene: 2. Germline V gene lookup returns CDR1 ENHRY and CDR2 SYGVKD. In DNA, the CDR3 is TGTGCCATCAGTGACGGGGGGGGATCCTACGAGCAGTACTTC. Translating it yields CAISDGGGSYEQYF.

The rearrangement joins TRBV5-5 to TRBJ2-5, with 10 positions matching TRBD2. The end of the DNA is better explained by TRBJ2-7, so the J call may be wrong. The CDR3 spans 15 residues. CDR1 is SGHKS, CDR2 YYEKEE, per germline (reference sequence). The chain's CDR3 is CASSQAGGPSYEQYF. In nucleotides, the CDR3 is TGTGCCAGCAGCCAAGCGGGAGGGCCCTCCTACGAGCAGTACTTC.

J is TRBJ2-3 and V is TRBV20-1, with D perhaps TRBD1 (6 bases). This CDR3 comprises 11 residues. V lost 6 bases and J 5 bases, leaving 9 bases between the germline ends. Per the germline V gene, CDR1 is DFQATT and CDR2 is SNEGSKA (reference sequence). In DNA form, the CDR3 reads TGCAGTGCAACACAGGGAGATACGCAGTATTTT. Its protein is CSATQGDTQYF.

The chain uses TRBV29-1 and TRBJ1-2, with TRBD1 matching over 8 bases. CDR1 SQVTM and CDR2 ANQGSEA come from the germline V gene. V shed 6 bases, J shed 5 bases, and the junction held 8 bases outside the gene matches. The CDR3 has 13 amino acids. As DNA, the CDR3 is TGCAGCGTCGCCGTCGGACAGGGTTATGGCTACACCTTC. This translates into CSVAVGQGYGYTF.

The gene calls are TRBV6-5 and TRBJ2-1; 7 bases match TRBD2. With V trimmed by 6 bases and J by 2 bases, 7 bases remained unmatched. The CDR3 sequence is 15 residues long. Germline CDR1 is MNHEY and CDR2 is SVGAGI. CDR3 bases: TGTGCCAGCAGACCCTGGGGGGGGACCTACAATGAGCAGTTCTTC. Protein sequence: CASRPWGGTYNEQFF.

Here the CDR3 reads CASSAIAGGSADTQYF. The DNA for the CDR3 is TGTGCCAGCAGCGCCATTGCAGGGGGCAGCGCAGATACGCAGTATTTT. The rearrangement joins TRBV9 to TRBJ2-3, with TRBD1 matching over 8 bases. The germline V gene has CDR1 SGDLS and CDR2 YYNGEE. The CDR3 is made up of 16 amino acids. Trimming took 3 bases from V and 4 from J; bases not matched to a gene: 10.

The V gene is TRBV6-5, the J gene TRBJ2-7, with D uncertain. The CDR3 contains 13 residues. The germline CDR1 and CDR2 sequences are MNHEY and SVGAGI. The V gene lost 0 bases and the J gene lost 1 base, with 4 bases spanning the gap. CDR3 sequence (DNA): TGTGCCAGCAGTTACTCGCGTTCCTACGAGCAGTACTTC. This codes for CASSYSRSYEQYF.